Sequencing of this TCR beta chain was carried out in a study of blood T cell repertoires in COVID-19. Data came from immunoSEQ multiplex PCR; TCRdb stores just in-frame clones and leaves some out. This sample has approximately 46,000 clones, with about 88% found just once. With 3 bases removed from V and 4 bases from J, the gap between germline ends came to 10 bases. There are 14 residues in the CDR3. Germline values: CDR1 MDHEN, CDR2 SYDVKM. This clone has a handful of counts. The chain couples TRBV28 to TRBJ1-5, with D perhaps TRBD1 (5 bases). The TCR comes from a woman aged 70-85 years in a cohort sampled during active COVID-19. Sequenced material: peripheral blood. DNA for the CDR3: TGTGCCAGCAGTTTCCAGGCAGGGAATCAGCCCCAGCATTTT. It codes for CASSFQAGNQPQHF.